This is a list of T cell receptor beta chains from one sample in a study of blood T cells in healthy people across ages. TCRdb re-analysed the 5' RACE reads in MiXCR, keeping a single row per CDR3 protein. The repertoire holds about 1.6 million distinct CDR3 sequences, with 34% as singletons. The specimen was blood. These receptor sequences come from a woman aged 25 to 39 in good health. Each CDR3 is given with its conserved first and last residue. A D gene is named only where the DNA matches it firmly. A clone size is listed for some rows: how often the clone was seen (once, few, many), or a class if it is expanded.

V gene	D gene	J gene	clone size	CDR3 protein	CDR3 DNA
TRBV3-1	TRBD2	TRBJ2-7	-	CASSQDSGTYYEQYF	TGTGCCAGCAGCCAAGATAGCGGGACCTACTACGAGCAGTACTTC
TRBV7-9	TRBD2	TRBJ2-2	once	CASSSWTRSNTGELFF	TGTGCCAGCAGCTCCTGGACTAGATCGAACACCGGGGAGCTGTTTTTT
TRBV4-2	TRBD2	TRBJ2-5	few	CASSFRVRRGRQETQYF	TGTGCCAGCAGCTTCAGGGTTCGGCGGGGGAGACAAGAGACCCAGTACTTC
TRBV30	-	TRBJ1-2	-	CAWRKGGTNYGYTF	TGTGCCTGGAGGAAAGGAGGTACTAACTATGGCTACACCTTC
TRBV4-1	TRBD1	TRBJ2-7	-	CASSQVRQGIGEQYF	TGCGCCAGCAGCCAAGTCCGACAGGGGATAGGCGAGCAGTACTTC
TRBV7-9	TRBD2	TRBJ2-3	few	CASSLHGLAGTDTQYF	TGTGCCAGCAGCTTACATGGACTAGCGGGCACAGATACGCAGTATTTT
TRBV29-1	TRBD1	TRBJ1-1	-	CSGSTGGTEAFF	TGCAGCGGATCGACAGGGGGCACTGAAGCTTTCTTT
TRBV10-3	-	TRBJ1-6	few	CAISVSPTTGSPLHF	TGTGCCATCAGTGTATCCCCAACAACCGGTTCACCCCTCCACTTT
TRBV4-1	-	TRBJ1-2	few	CASSQMEGDDGYTF	TGCGCCAGCAGCCAAATGGAGGGGGACGATGGCTACACCTTC
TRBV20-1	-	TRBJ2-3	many	CSARGVDSSDTQYF	TGCAGTGCTAGAGGTGTAGACTCCAGCGATACGCAGTATTTT
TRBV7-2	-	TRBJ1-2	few	CASSLVDSHFTYGYTF	TGTGCCAGCAGCTTAGTCGACAGCCACTTTACCTATGGCTACACCTTC
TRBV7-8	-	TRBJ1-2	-	CASSSGGDDGYTF	TGTGCCAGCAGCTCCGGGGGCGATGATGGCTACACCTTC
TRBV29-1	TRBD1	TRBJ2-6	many	CSVGTADSGANVLTF	TGCAGCGTAGGGACAGCCGACTCTGGGGCCAACGTCCTGACTTTC
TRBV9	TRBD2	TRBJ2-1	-	CASSANGGGWFF	TGTGCCAGCAGCGCTAACGGGGGGGGCTGGTTCTTC
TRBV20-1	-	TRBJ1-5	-	CSARDPTGSQPQHF	TGCAGTGCTAGAGATCCCACAGGGAGTCAGCCCCAGCATTTT
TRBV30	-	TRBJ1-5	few	CAWSTTGDGNQPQHF	TGTGCCTGGAGTACCACCGGGGATGGCAATCAGCCCCAGCATTTT
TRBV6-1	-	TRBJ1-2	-	CASSAGLWYGYTF	TGTGCCAGCAGTGCAGGGCTTTGGTATGGCTACACCTTC
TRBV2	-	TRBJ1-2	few	CASRREGYSGYTF	TGTGCCAGCAGGCGAGAGGGGTATAGTGGCTACACCTTC
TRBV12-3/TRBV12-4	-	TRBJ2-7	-	CASTMWGVSYEQYF	TGTGCCAGCACCATGTGGGGGGTAAGCTACGAGCAGTACTTC
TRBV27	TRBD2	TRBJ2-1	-	CASAGLAGNNEQFF	TGTGCCAGCGCGGGGCTAGCGGGCAACAATGAGCAGTTCTTC